This T cell receptor (beta chain) originates from a study of shared clonotypes between healthy human individuals. Study-level background: Contributing individuals were a couple of females and a few males aged 18 to 49. Three plates were used per donor for CD4 naive, three for CD4 memory, two for CD8 naive and one for CD8 memory. Findings and limits, study-wide: Relative to memory subsets, naive subsets generally showed larger estimated richness. Sequencing depth was a factor that was expected to affect clonotype sharing among donors.

It was CD45RO-negative cells, positively selected for CCR7, that made up naive CD8 cells, with terminally differentiated effector memory CD45RA+ cells excluded. This CDR3 has 15 amino acids. V lost 1 base and J lost 2, with 9 bases in between. Germline assignment: CDR1 SEHNR and CDR2 FQNEAQ (reference sequence). Generated by immunoSEQ multiplex PCR, the TCRdb table keeps only in-frame clones and is missing some. The sample lists hundreds of thousands of clones; roughly 98% were seen once. Worth noting for this clone: Its antigen is not identified.

Sequences were obtained from naive CD8+ T cells sorted from blood. The sequence came from a man aged 30-40 years in good health. V gene TRBV7-9 combines with J gene TRBJ2-1; D gene ambiguous. CDR3 nucleotides: TGTGCCAGCAGCTTAGAAGGAATGGCCTACAATGAGCAGTTCTTC. Translation: CASSLEGMAYNEQFF.